These 17 T cell receptor beta chains originate from one sample sequenced in a study of T-cell reconstitution after alpha-beta-depleted transplantation in children. Unique molecular identifiers were incorporated during preparation of the TCRbeta library. TCRdb reanalysed the PCR reads using MiXCR and keeps one entry per CDR3 protein. The sample has 40,000 to 60,000 distinct CDR3 sequences; 9.2% are singletons. Source: PBMCs, mostly from graft donor cells, taken 60 days after TCRalphabeta/CD19-depleted stem cell transplant. The receptors originated from a male patient aged 2-10 years who had a stem cell transplant for chronic granulomatous disease, so the T cells may come from the graft donor.

This clonotype was observed many times. J is TRBJ2-1 and V is TRBV6-2 or TRBV6-3; perhaps TRBD1 as D (6 bases). Per germline, CDR1 MNHEY and CDR2 SVGEGT. V gave up 8 bases and J gave up 5 bases, with 19 bases separating them. There are 15 residues in the CDR3. The CDR3 nucleotides read TGTGCCAGCGTAAACAGGGCCCGTGTGGACAATGAGCAGTTCTTC. Encoded protein: CASVNRARVDNEQFF.

The sample holds many counts of this clonotype. The V gene is TRBV4-3, the J gene TRBJ2-1, with D perhaps TRBD1 (5 bases). The CDR3 is 15 residues long. CDR1 and CDR2 (germline): LGHNA, YSLEER. V gave up 3 bases and J gave up 6 bases, with 15 bases separating them. CDR3 nucleotides: TGCGCCAGCAGCCAGGCCCTTGGGGCAAGCAATGAGCAGTTCTTC. This encodes CASSQALGASNEQFF.

This clonotype is medium-sized in the sample. The chain has TRBV27 and TRBJ2-2; a weak D match, TRBD2 (6 bases). The CDR3 length is 16 residues. CDR1 is MNHEY and CDR2 is SMNVEV in the germline V gene (reference sequence). Deletions cut 5 bases from V and 1 base from J, with 14 bases between. The CDR3 region has the DNA TGTGCCAGCAGTCCCTTAGCGGTTATGAACACCGGGGAGCTGTTTTTT. It yields the protein CASSPLAVMNTGELFF.

At least ten counts were recorded for this clonotype. The chain links TRBV12-3 or TRBV12-4 to TRBJ2-7; D possibly corresponds to TRBD2 (7 bases). V was cut by 4 bases and J by 4 bases, with 17 bases left in between. This CDR3 comprises 15 residues. CDR3 nucleotide sequence: TGTGCCAGCAGTTCTCAAAGCGGGACAATTTACGAGCAGTACTTC. Protein product: CASSSQSGTIYEQYF.

This chain joins TRBV7-9 and TRBJ2-3, with D unclear. Germline V gene data show CDR1 as SEHNR and CDR2 as FQNEAQ (reference sequence). The CDR3 covers 13 residues. The chain's CDR3 is CVSSLRLTDTQYF. In DNA form, the CDR3 reads TGTGTTAGCAGCTTAAGACTCACAGATACGCAGTATTTT. The entire variable domain, with the rest obtained from reference TRBV7-9 and TRBJ2-3, is as follows: DTGVSQNPRHKITKRGQNVTFRCDPISEHNRLYWYRQTLGQGPEFLTYFQNEAQLEKSRLLSDRFSAERPKGSFSTLEIQRTEQGDSAMYLCVSSLRLTDTQYFGPGTRLTVL.

CDR3 DNA sequence: TGTGCCACCAGCAGAAGGAGTGGGGGCAGAGCAGGAGGAGAAGGCTACACCTTC. Amino acids: CATSRRSGGRAGGEGYTF. The J gene is TRBJ1-2, the V gene TRBV15; D might be TRBD1 (6 bases). V was cut by 2 bases and J by 8 bases, with 27 bases left in between. From germline, CDR1 is LNHNV and CDR2 YYDKDF (reference sequence). The CDR3 extends over 18 amino acids.

This sequence joins TRBV6-1 and TRBJ1-2; a weak D match, TRBD1 (6 bases). The CDR3 is made up of 18 amino acids. V lost 7 bases and J 1 base, leaving 25 bases between the germline ends. Germline lookup yields CDR1 MNHNS and CDR2 SASEGT. The CDR3 DNA is TGTGCCAGCAACCGAAATAGGTCCCCGGGACAACATAACTATGGCTACACCTTC. Translated: CASNRNRSPGQHNYGYTF.

This clonotype came up many times. The CDR3 is CASSQDSAGGQAFF. CDR3 coding DNA: TGTGCCAGCAGCCAAGATAGTGCGGGGGGCCAAGCTTTCTTT. This chain joins TRBV3-1 and TRBJ1-1, with D perhaps TRBD1 (6 bases). This CDR3 contains 14 residues. The V and J ends lost 0 bases and 9 bases respectively, with 14 bases between them. Germline V CDR1 and CDR2: LGHDT, YNNKEL (reference sequence).

There are many counts of this clonotype. This chain uses TRBV11-2 with TRBJ2-1; D possibly corresponds to TRBD2 (6 bases). V was cut by 6 bases and J by 0 bases, with 15 bases left in between. Germline CDR1 reads SGHAT; CDR2 reads FQNNGV. The CDR3 loop spans 16 amino acids. CDR3 protein: CASSRGLFSSYNEQFF. The CDR3 DNA sequence: TGTGCCAGCAGTCGGGGACTTTTTTCCTCCTACAATGAGCAGTTCTTC.

Many counts were recorded for this clonotype. The rearrangement uses TRBV9 and TRBJ2-1; D is uncertain. The CDR3 runs 13 residues. Germline-derived CDR1 and CDR2 are SGDLS and YYNGEE. Trimming left V 4 bases short and J 5 bases short, with 10 bases between. CDR3 coding DNA: TGTGCCAGCAGCCCCTCGACCCACAATGAGCAGTTCTTC. Translation gives CASSPSTHNEQFF.

The gene calls are TRBV11-1 and TRBJ1-1; 8 nucleotides align to TRBD1. The J segment lost 1 base and the V segment lost 4 bases, leaving 14 bases of the junction unmatched. Germline CDR1 is SGHAT and CDR2 is FQDESV (reference sequence). The CDR3 covers 18 residues. The CDR3 sequence: CASSSRQGPLIGNTEAFF. The CDR3 DNA reads TGTGCCAGCAGCTCTCGACAGGGGCCACTCATAGGGAACACTGAAGCTTTCTTT.

The gene calls are TRBV20-1 and TRBJ2-2; possible D gene TRBD2, 5 bases. CDR3 size: 14 residues. Germline V gene data show CDR1 as DFQATT and CDR2 as SNEGSKA (reference sequence). V gave up 7 bases and J gave up 6 bases, with 18 bases separating them. The DNA of the CDR3 is TGCAGTGTTCCTAAGGGAGTTGTCTCCGGGGAGCTGTTTTTT. The encoded protein is CSVPKGVVSGELFF.

This clonotype was detected many times. The V and J genes are TRBV5-1 and TRBJ2-1; no definite D call. Per germline, CDR1 SGHRS and CDR2 YFSETQ. Deletions cut 0 bases from V and 10 bases from J, with 14 bases between. The CDR3 length is 14 residues. Written as DNA, the CDR3 is TGCGCCAGCAGCTTGGCCCAGGTTGGACGGGAGCAGTTCTTC. Translating it yields CASSLAQVGREQFF.

This clonotype was detected many times. The rearrangement uses TRBV6-2 or TRBV6-3 and TRBJ1-1, with D possibly matching TRBD1 (5 bases). Trimming removed 6 bases at V and 5 bases at J, with 16 bases between. Looked up from germline, CDR1 is MNHEY and CDR2 is SVGEGT. The CDR3 spans 14 residues. CDR3 nucleotide sequence: TGTGCCAGCAGCCAGCAGGGAGGTCGGACTGAAGCTTTCTTT. Translation: CASSQQGGRTEAFF.

At least ten counts were recorded for this clonotype. V gene TRBV6-1 combines with J gene TRBJ2-5, with 10 bases fitting TRBD2. Germline lookup yields CDR1 MNHNS and CDR2 SASEGT. The CDR3 sequence is 14 residues long. The junction had 4 bases not matched to a gene; V was cut back by 5 bases and J by 4 bases. CDR3 protein: CASSRRTSGETQYF. CDR3 DNA: TGTGCCAGCAGTAGACGGACTAGCGGAGAGACCCAGTACTTC.

This clonotype was seen repeatedly, ten times or more. CDR3 nucleotide sequence: TGCGCCAGCAGTGACCTTCACTCTGGAATAGCGGATGAGCAGTTCTTC. Its translation: CASSDLHSGIADEQFF. The chain uses TRBV10-1 and TRBJ2-1; D is perhaps TRBD2 (6 bases). The CDR3 runs 16 residues. Germline V gene data show CDR1 as WNHNN and CDR2 as SYGVQD (reference sequence). Trimming removed 3 bases at V and 8 bases at J, with 20 bases between.

The J gene is TRBJ1-5, the V gene TRBV20-1, with 10 bases identical to TRBD1. The CDR3 extends over 14 amino acids. Germline V gives CDR1 DFQATT, CDR2 SNEGSKA (reference sequence). V dropped 2 bases and J dropped 6; count of bases not matched to a gene: 4. CDR3 in DNA: TGCAGTGCTAGACCGGGACAGGGGATTCAGCCCCAGCATTTT. It translates to CSARPGQGIQPQHF.